The T cell receptor beta chain under discussion was sequenced for a study of T cells in Graves' hyperthyroidism and ophthalmopathy. As for this clonotype: Its matching antigen is unknown. At one end, the junction sequence differs from germline, possibly due to a read error.

The CDR3 is 15 residues long. From germline, CDR1 is SGHDT and CDR2 YYEEEE. Used for diagnoses were clinical symptoms, serum thyroxine and TRAb, thyroid ultrasound and orbital computed tomography. What was amplified from RNA transcripts were TCR beta CDR3 regions. Researchers ran a first-round RT-PCR on the TCR CDR3 using the HTBI primer set. TCRdb used MiXCR to reprocess the multiplex PCR reads, holding one entry per CDR3 protein. The sample has some 490,000 distinct CDR3 sequences, 15% to 20% seen once. General observations from the study: Blood also held most thyroid clonotypes expanded beyond 0.001.

The sequence was collected from a woman in her 30s with Graves' ophthalmopathy. Sequencing was performed on blood. The chain is built from TRBV5-6 and TRBJ2-1, with TRBD2 matching 9 bases. CDR3 sequence: CAGSLGTSPCNEQFF. The CDR3 bases are TGTGCCGGCAGCCTTGGGACTAGCCCCTGCAATGAGCAGTTCTTC.